The 13 T cell receptor beta chains below come from one sample, sequenced in a study of cytomegalovirus exposure and HLA in healthy donors. The PCR had 60 Vbeta and 13 Jbeta primers. Sequencing was performed with immunoSEQ multiplex PCR; in TCRdb, only in-frame clones are kept and a portion is missing. This sample's table has around 70,000 clones. The material sequenced was PBMCs. These receptors were taken from a boy between 10 and 17 years old in good health and CMV-seronegative.

The gene calls are TRBV4-1 and TRBJ1-2, with D hard to call. V gave up 0 bases and J gave up 8 bases, with 13 bases separating them. Germline V CDR1 and CDR2: MGHRA, YSYEKL. The CDR3 length is 14 residues. CDR3 residues: CASSQDRTGVGYTF. In DNA form, the CDR3 reads TGCGCCAGCAGCCAAGATCGAACGGGAGTAGGCTACACCTTC.

V gene TRBV29-1 combines with J gene TRBJ2-5; 9 nucleotides match TRBD1. This CDR3 has 17 residues. Germline-derived CDR1 and CDR2 are SQVTM and ANQGSEA. V lost 0 bases and J lost 1; bases outside the gene matches: 9. CDR3 amino acids: CSVEEDNTGQGQETQYF. In DNA, the CDR3 is TGCAGCGTTGAAGAGGATAATACGGGACAGGGCCAAGAGACCCAGTACTTC.

This chain uses TRBV18 with TRBJ1-2; D is possibly TRBD1 (6 bases). This CDR3 is 15 amino acids long. V dropped 0 bases and J dropped 6 bases, with 14 bases sitting between them. Germline V gene lookup returns CDR1 KGHSH and CDR2 LQKENI. CDR3 sequence: CASSPPYRAINGYTF. CDR3 bases: TGTGCCAGCTCACCACCTTACAGGGCAATCAATGGCTACACCTTC.

The V gene is TRBV6-5, the J gene TRBJ2-7; 12 bases map to TRBD2. J lost 3 bases, V lost 2 bases, and 5 bases had no gene match. CDR1 and CDR2 from the germline V gene are MNHEY and SVGAGI. The CDR3 covers 16 residues. The CDR3 loop is CASSYLTSGGIYEQYF. DNA for the CDR3: TGTGCCAGCAGTTACCTAACTAGCGGGGGGATCTACGAGCAGTACTTC.

The V gene is TRBV10-3, the J gene TRBJ2-3; D gene ambiguous. V was cut by 5 bases and J by 0 bases, with 6 bases left in between. CDR3 size: 13 residues. Germline V lookup: CDR1 ENHRY, CDR2 SYGVKD. The DNA for the CDR3 is TGTGCCATCAGTTTGAGTAGCACAGATACGCAGTATTTT. It specifies CAISLSSTDTQYF.

The chain employs TRBV18 and TRBJ2-1, with 7 bases lining up with TRBD1. Germline assignment: CDR1 KGHSH and CDR2 LQKENI. V lost 1 base and J lost 1; bases outside the gene matches: 10. The CDR3 spans 18 residues. CDR3 nucleotide sequence: TGTGCCAGCTCACCACTGACAGGGAAACGTAGGTCCTACAATGAGCAGTTCTTC. This gives the protein CASSPLTGKRRSYNEQFF.

The V and J genes are TRBV7-9 and TRBJ1-2; TRBD1 agrees at 9 bases. With V trimmed by 5 bases and J by 3 bases, 13 bases remained unmatched. Germline V gives CDR1 SEHNR, CDR2 FQNEAQ (reference sequence). This CDR3 spans 17 amino acids. In DNA, the CDR3 is TGTGCCAGCAGCCCAAGTCCCGGGACAGGGTCTGACTATGGCTACACCTTC. It specifies CASSPSPGTGSDYGYTF. The complete variable domain, with remaining parts taken from reference TRBV7-9 and TRBJ1-2, reads DTGVSQNPRHKITKRGQNVTFRCDPISEHNRLYWYRQTLGQGPEFLTYFQNEAQLEKSRLLSDRFSAERPKGSFSTLEIQRTEQGDSAMYLCASSPSPGTGSDYGYTFGSGTRLTVV.

The chain links TRBV5-4 to TRBJ1-4; 8 bases are a match to TRBD1. V was pared by 2 bases and J by 5 bases, with 5 bases of the junction left unmatched. The CDR3 is made up of 15 amino acids. Germline-derived CDR1 and CDR2 are SGHNT and YYREEE (reference sequence). The CDR3: CASSLYTGGNEKLFF. In DNA form, the CDR3 reads TGTGCCAGCAGCTTATATACAGGGGGGAATGAAAAACTGTTTTTT. The full variable domain, rest sourced from reference TRBV5-4 and TRBJ1-4, is ETGVTQSPTHLIKTRGQQVTLRCSSQSGHNTVSWYQQALGQGPQFIFQYYREEENGRGNFPPRFSGLQFPNYSSELNVNALELDDSALYLCASSLYTGGNEKLFFGSGTQLSVL.

J is TRBJ1-2 and V is TRBV5-1, with D uncertain. V dropped 4 bases and J dropped 8 bases, with 18 bases sitting between them. This CDR3 is built from 14 residues. Germline lookup yields CDR1 SGHRS and CDR2 YFSETQ. This CDR3 is CASSPSQPVSGYTF. The CDR3, as DNA: TGCGCCAGCAGCCCCTCACAGCCGGTAAGCGGCTACACCTTC. Complete variable domain (other parts from reference TRBV5-1 and TRBJ1-2): KAGVTQTPRYLIKTRGQQVTLSCSPISGHRSVSWYQQTPGQGLQFLFEYFSETQRNKGNFPGRFSGRQFSNSRSEMNVSTLELGDSALYLCASSPSQPVSGYTFGSGTRLTVV.

CDR3 coding DNA: TGTGCCAGCAGCGTAAGTCGGGGATACACAGATACGCAGTATTTT. Its translation is CASSVSRGYTDTQYF. The rearrangement links TRBV9 to TRBJ2-3, with a tentative D call TRBD2 (5 bases). Deletions cut 1 base from V and 2 bases from J, with 11 bases between. Per germline, CDR1 SGDLS and CDR2 YYNGEE. CDR3 length equals 15 residues.

The J gene is TRBJ1-4, the V gene TRBV6-5; possible D gene TRBD1, 5 bases. V was pared by 2 bases and J by 8 bases, with 12 bases between. The germline gives CDR1 MNHEY, CDR2 SVGAGI. The CDR3 contains 14 residues. The DNA for the CDR3 is TGTGCCAGCAGTTACACCGGGGGACGGGAAAAACTGTTTTTT. It encodes CASSYTGGREKLFF.

The CDR3 reads CASSSPGLAGVNEQFF. The DNA of the CDR3 is TGTGCCAGCAGCTCCCCGGGACTAGCGGGAGTAAATGAGCAGTTCTTC. V and J are TRBV7-3 and TRBJ2-1, with 14 positions matching TRBD2. CDR3 length: 16 amino acids. The V and J ends lost 4 bases and 7 bases, in that order; junction bases with no gene match: 6. Germline V gives CDR1 SGHTA, CDR2 FQGTGA.

The V gene is TRBV7-2, the J gene TRBJ1-1, with D tentatively TRBD1 (5 bases). The CDR3 consists of 13 residues. Germline V gives CDR1 SGHTA, CDR2 FQGNSA. Trimming removed 4 bases at V and 1 base at J, with 7 bases between. CDR3 sequence: CASSSGGNTEAFF. The CDR3 region has the DNA TGTGCCAGCAGCTCGGGGGGGAACACTGAAGCTTTCTTT.